The sequence of this T cell receptor beta chain was determined in a study of T cells in Graves' hyperthyroidism and ophthalmopathy. Germline-derived CDR1 and CDR2 are DFQATT and SNEGSKA (reference sequence). Losses at the gene ends were 3 bases for V and 8 bases for J; bases not matched to a gene: 13. The CDR3 is made up of 15 amino acids. This clonotype was observed a few times. Source material for PBMCs was about 11 ml fresh peripheral blood. TCR beta CDR3 sequences were amplified from RNA transcripts. HTBI primers were the set used in a first-round RT-PCR of the TCR CDR3. TCRdb re-derived calls from the multiplex PCR reads in MiXCR, one entry per CDR3 protein. The table has 250,000 to 300,000 distinct CDR3 sequences, roughly 15% seen once.

The sequence came from a woman between 35 and 50 years old with Graves' hyperthyroidism that later progressed to Graves' ophthalmopathy. Specimen: blood. The chain recombines TRBV20-1 with TRBJ1-2; 9 positions match TRBD1. The CDR3 reads CSARVPGQGGGGYTF. The CDR3 DNA reads TGCAGTGCTAGGGTCCCGGGACAGGGTGGCGGGGGCTACACCTTC.